Shown below are 15 T cell receptor beta chains from a single sample sequenced in a study of blood T cell repertoires in COVID-19. Sequenced by immunoSEQ multiplex PCR; TCRdb stores in-frame clones only, minus some. The data show tens of thousands of clones, roughly 86% seen once. Specimen: peripheral blood. These receptors all come from a human donor with acute or convalescent COVID-19. The donor label of this sample is uncertain.

This CDR3 is CALNLTPYKQYF. The CDR3 DNA follows: TGTGCCTTAAACTTGACACCCTATAAGCAGTACTTC. The chain employs TRBV30 and TRBJ2-7; D gene ambiguous. The CDR3 runs to 12 residues. CDR1 and CDR2 from the germline V gene are GTSNPN and SVGIG (reference sequence). V was trimmed by 7 bases and J by 8 bases, leaving 18 bases between them. The variable domain in full, with the rest retrieved from reference TRBV30 and TRBJ2-7, is SQTIHQWPATLVQPVGSPLSLECTVEGTSNPNLYWYRQAAGRGLQLLFYSVGIGQISSEVPQNLSASRPQDRQFILSSKKLLLSDSGFYLCALNLTPYKQYFGPGTRLTVT.

Details on this clone: The same CDR3 arises from other DNA sequences in this sample as well. This chain uses TRBV2 with TRBJ2-5; D unresolved. V was trimmed by 6 bases and J by 4 bases, leaving 6 bases between them. Germline CDR1 SNHLY, CDR2 FYNNEI. The CDR3 totals 11 residues. The CDR3 nucleotides read TGTGCCAGCAGCCCTAGAGAGACCCAGTACTTC. Translated, it gives CASSPRETQYF.

This clone turned up a few times. The chain links TRBV11-3 to TRBJ2-5, with D hard to call. From germline, CDR1 is SGHNT and CDR2 YENEEA. There are 15 residues in the CDR3. V was shortened by 5 bases and J by 3 bases, with 16 bases between the two germline ends. The CDR3 loop is CASSQSVGRKETQYF. DNA of the CDR3: TGTGCCAGCAGCCAGAGCGTCGGCAGAAAAGAGACCCAGTACTTC.

The rearrangement joins TRBV6-1 to TRBJ2-4, with D uncertain. This CDR3 is built from 12 residues. V dropped 3 bases and J dropped 7 bases, with 7 bases sitting between them. Per germline, CDR1 MNHNS and CDR2 SASEGT. CDR3 bases: TGTGCCAGCAGTGATCCGGGTAACATTCAGTACTTC. Its protein is CASSDPGNIQYF.

The chain is built from TRBV3-1 (or the pseudogene TRBV3-2) and TRBJ2-1; 9 bases fit TRBD1. V trimming: 4 bases; J trimming: 2 bases; junction bases outside the gene matches: 6. This CDR3 spans 16 amino acids. Germline assignment: CDR1 LGHDT and CDR2 YNNKEL (reference sequence). The CDR3 sequence: CASSRRTGETYNEQFF. Here the CDR3 DNA reads TGTGCCAGCAGCCGGAGGACAGGGGAAACCTACAATGAGCAGTTCTTC.

This clone was recorded once. A junction end diverges from the germline sequence, so it may reflect a read error. This chain joins TRBV28 and TRBJ2-7, with 9 nucleotides matching TRBD1. Germline CDR1 and CDR2: MDHEN and SYDVKM. There are 11 residues in the CDR3. The CDR3 loop is CASSLGDRADF. For the CDR3, the DNA is TGTGCCAGCAGTTTGGGGGACAGGGCGGACTTC. The whole variable domain, filled in from reference TRBV28 and TRBJ2-7, reads DVKVTQSSRYLVKRTGEKVFLECVQDMDHENMFWYRQDPGLGLRLIYFSYDVKMKEKGDIPEGYSVSREKKERFSLILESASTNQTSMYLCASSLGDRADFGPGTRLTVT.

This chain connects TRBV3-1 (or the pseudogene TRBV3-2) to TRBJ1-2; 7 bases map to TRBD1. CDR1 and CDR2 (germline): LGHDT, YNNKEL (reference sequence). The CDR3 extends over 14 amino acids. V lost 4 bases to trimming and J lost 2 bases; unmatched junction nucleotides: 4. The CDR3 is CASSPGTENYGYTF. The CDR3 DNA reads as TGTGCCAGCAGCCCGGGGACAGAGAACTATGGCTACACCTTC.

The genes are TRBV24-1 and TRBJ1-2; D unclear. V was shortened by 0 bases and J by 5 bases, with 6 bases between the two germline ends. Germline CDR1 reads KGHDR; CDR2 reads SFDVKD. This CDR3 region has 13 residues. The CDR3 loop is CATSDLPGYGYTF. CDR3 sequence (DNA): TGTGCCACCAGTGATTTGCCAGGTTATGGCTACACCTTC.

The J gene is TRBJ2-2, the V gene TRBV3-1 (or the pseudogene TRBV3-2); 11 bases agree with TRBD2. The trim removed 0 bases at V and 0 bases at J, leaving 3 bases unmatched. The CDR3 is 18 residues long. Germline V lookup: CDR1 LGHDT, CDR2 YNNKEL (reference sequence). CDR3 loop: CASSQDLAGGPNTGELFF. In DNA, the CDR3 is TGTGCCAGCAGCCAAGACCTAGCGGGGGGACCGAACACCGGGGAGCTGTTTTTT.

The rearrangement joins TRBV5-6 to TRBJ1-2; 7 bases are shared with TRBD1. The CDR3 totals 15 residues. J gave up 0 bases and V 2 bases, and 4 bases lay outside the gene matches. The germline gives CDR1 SGHDT, CDR2 YYEEEE. CDR3 amino acids: CASSFGGQTNYGYTF. DNA for the CDR3: TGTGCCAGCAGCTTCGGGGGACAGACTAACTATGGCTACACCTTC.

The chain employs TRBV7-2 and TRBJ2-3, with 9 nucleotides matching TRBD2. J was trimmed by 9 bases and V by 2 bases; bases with no gene match: 9. CDR3 size: 15 residues. Germline lookup yields CDR1 SGHTA and CDR2 FQGNSA. As DNA, the CDR3 is TGTGCCAGCAGCTTAAATCCCGCGGGGGGGGGCACGCAGTATTTT. This translates into CASSLNPAGGGTQYF.

This sequence joins TRBV6-5 and TRBJ2-1; D possibly corresponds to TRBD2 (6 bases). This CDR3 has 14 residues. Germline CDR1 MNHEY, CDR2 SVGAGI. V lost 5 bases to trimming and J lost 5 bases, with 13 bases between them. CDR3 sequence (DNA): TGTGCCAGCAGTCCACACGGGACTCACAATGAGCAGTTCTTC. Amino acids: CASSPHGTHNEQFF.

The rearrangement links TRBV6-2 or TRBV6-3 to TRBJ2-2; 7 bases line up with TRBD1. Germline CDR1 is MNHEY and CDR2 is SVGEGT. V was clipped by 6 bases and J by 0 bases; unmatched bases: 4. The CDR3 covers 15 residues. CDR3 bases: TGTGCCAGCAGCTCCGGGACAGCGAACACCGGGGAGCTGTTTTTT. It encodes CASSSGTANTGELFF.

This rearrangement joins TRBV5-1 to TRBJ1-6; the D is unclear. Germline-derived CDR1 and CDR2 are SGHRS and YFSETQ. The CDR3 has 16 residues. The V and J ends lost 4 bases and 0 bases respectively, with 11 bases between them. CDR3 loop: CASSPQCSSYNSPLHF. CDR3 DNA: TGCGCCAGCAGCCCCCAATGTAGCTCCTATAATTCACCCCTCCACTTT.

This chain uses TRBV10-3 with TRBJ1-1; 8 bases match TRBD1. Germline CDR1 reads ENHRY; CDR2 reads SYGVKD. CDR3 length equals 11 residues. V was pared by 6 bases and J by 8 bases, with 2 bases of the junction left unmatched. The CDR3 nucleotides read TGTGCCATCAGCGGGGACAGGGAAGCTTTCTTT. It encodes CAISGDREAFF.